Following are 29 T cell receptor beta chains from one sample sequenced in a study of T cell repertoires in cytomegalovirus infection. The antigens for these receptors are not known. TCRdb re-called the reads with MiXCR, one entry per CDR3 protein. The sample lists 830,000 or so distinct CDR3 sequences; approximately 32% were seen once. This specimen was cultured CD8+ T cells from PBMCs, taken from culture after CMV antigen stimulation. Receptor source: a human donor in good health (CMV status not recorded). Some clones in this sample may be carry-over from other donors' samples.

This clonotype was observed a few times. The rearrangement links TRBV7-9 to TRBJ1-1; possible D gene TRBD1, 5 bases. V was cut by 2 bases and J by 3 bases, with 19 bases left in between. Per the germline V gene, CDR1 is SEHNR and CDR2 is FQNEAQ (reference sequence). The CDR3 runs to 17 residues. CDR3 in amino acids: CASSLFWGGSRDTEAFF. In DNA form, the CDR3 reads TGTGCCAGCAGCTTATTTTGGGGGGGGAGCAGGGACACTGAAGCTTTCTTT. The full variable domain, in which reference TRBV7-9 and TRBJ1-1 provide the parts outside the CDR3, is DTGVSQNPRHKITKRGQNVTFRCDPISEHNRLYWYRQTLGQGPEFLTYFQNEAQLEKSRLLSDRFSAERPKGSFSTLEIQRTEQGDSAMYLCASSLFWGGSRDTEAFFGQGTRLTVV.

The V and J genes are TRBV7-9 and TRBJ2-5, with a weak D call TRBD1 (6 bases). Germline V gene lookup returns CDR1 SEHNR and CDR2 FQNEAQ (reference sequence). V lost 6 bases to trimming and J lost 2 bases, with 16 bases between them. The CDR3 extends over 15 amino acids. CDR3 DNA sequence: TGTGCCAGCAGGGAAGTGGGGGCAGTTCAAGAGACCCAGTACTTC. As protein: CASREVGAVQETQYF.

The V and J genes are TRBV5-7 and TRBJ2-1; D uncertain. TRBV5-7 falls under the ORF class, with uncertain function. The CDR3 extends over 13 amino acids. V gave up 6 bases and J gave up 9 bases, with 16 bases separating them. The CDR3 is CASTLVRWGEQFF. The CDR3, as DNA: TGTGCCAGCACCCTGGTCCGTTGGGGTGAGCAGTTCTTC.

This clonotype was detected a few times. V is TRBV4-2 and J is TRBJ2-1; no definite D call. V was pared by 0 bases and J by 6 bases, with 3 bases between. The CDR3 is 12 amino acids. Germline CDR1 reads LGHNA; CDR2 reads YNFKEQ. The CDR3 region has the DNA TGTGCCAGCAGCCAAGACGCCAATGAGCAGTTCTTC. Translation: CASSQDANEQFF.

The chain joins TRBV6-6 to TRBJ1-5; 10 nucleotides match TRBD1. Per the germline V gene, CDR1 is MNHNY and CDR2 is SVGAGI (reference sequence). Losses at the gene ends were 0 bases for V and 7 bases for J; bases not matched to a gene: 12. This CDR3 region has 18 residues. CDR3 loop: CASSYSSRDRGWEQPQHF. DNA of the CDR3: TGTGCCAGCAGTTACTCGTCAAGGGACAGGGGTTGGGAACAGCCCCAGCATTTT.

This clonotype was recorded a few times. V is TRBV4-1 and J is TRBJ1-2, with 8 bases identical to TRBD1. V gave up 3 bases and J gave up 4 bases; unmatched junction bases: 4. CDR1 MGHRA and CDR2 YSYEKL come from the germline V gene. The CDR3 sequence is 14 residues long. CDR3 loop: CASSHPDRGYGYTF. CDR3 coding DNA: TGCGCCAGCAGCCACCCCGACAGGGGCTATGGCTACACCTTC.

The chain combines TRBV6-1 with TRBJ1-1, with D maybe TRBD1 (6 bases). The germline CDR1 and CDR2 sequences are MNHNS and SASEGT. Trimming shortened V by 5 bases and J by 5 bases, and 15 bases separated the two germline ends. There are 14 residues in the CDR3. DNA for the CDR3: TGTGCCAGCAGTTACGGGGGGCGAGTAACTGAAGCTTTCTTT. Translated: CASSYGGRVTEAFF.

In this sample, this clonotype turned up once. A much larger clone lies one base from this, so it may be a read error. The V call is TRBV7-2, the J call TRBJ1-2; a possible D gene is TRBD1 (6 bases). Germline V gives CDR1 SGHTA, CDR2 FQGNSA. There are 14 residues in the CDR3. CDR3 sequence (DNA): TGTGCCAACAGCGTCGAGCCAGGGGTTTATGGCTACACCTTC. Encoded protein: CANSVEPGVYGYTF.

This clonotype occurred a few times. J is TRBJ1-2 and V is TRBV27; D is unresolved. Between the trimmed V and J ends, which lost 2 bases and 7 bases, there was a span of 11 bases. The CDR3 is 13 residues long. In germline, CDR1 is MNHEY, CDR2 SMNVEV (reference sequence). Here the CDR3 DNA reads TGTGCCAGCAGTTTAATCAGATCAGGTGGCTACACCTTC. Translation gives CASSLIRSGGYTF.

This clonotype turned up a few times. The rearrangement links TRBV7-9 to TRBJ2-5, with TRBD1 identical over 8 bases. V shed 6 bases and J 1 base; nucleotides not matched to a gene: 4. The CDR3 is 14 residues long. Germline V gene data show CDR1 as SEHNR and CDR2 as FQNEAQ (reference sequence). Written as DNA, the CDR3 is TGTGCCAGCAGAAAAACAGGGGGCCAAGAGACCCAGTACTTC. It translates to CASRKTGGQETQYF.

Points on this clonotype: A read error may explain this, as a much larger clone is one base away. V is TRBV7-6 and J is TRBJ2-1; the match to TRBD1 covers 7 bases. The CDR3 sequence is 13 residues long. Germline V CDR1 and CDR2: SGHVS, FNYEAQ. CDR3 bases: TGTGCCGGCAGCTCTACAGGGGACGCTGAGCAGTTCTTC. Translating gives CAGSSTGDAEQFF.

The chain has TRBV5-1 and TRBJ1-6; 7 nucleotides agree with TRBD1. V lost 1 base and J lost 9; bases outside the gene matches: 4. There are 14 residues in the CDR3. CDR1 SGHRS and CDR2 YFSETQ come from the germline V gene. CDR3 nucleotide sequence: TGCGCCAGCAGCTTGAAGGGGGCTAGTTCACCCCTCCACTTT. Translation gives CASSLKGASSPLHF.

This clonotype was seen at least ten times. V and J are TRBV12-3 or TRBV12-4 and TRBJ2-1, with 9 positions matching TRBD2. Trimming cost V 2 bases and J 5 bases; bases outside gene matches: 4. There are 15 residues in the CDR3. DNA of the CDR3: TGTGCCAGCAGTTTAATGGAGCGGGGGGACAATGAGCAGTTCTTC. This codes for CASSLMERGDNEQFF.

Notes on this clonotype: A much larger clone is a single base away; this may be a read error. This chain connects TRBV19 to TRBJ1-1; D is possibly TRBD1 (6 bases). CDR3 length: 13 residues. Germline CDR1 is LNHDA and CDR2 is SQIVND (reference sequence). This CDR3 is CVTKGGASTEAFF. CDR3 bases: TGTGTCACTAAGGGGGGGGCGAGCACTGAAGCTTTCTTT.

CDR3 in DNA: TGCGCCAGCAGCCAAGTCATCCTCCGGGACAGGGCCAACGAGCAGTACTTC. Translation: CASSQVILRDRANEQYF. This chain connects TRBV4-1 to TRBJ2-7; TRBD1 aligns across 9 bases. V shed 1 base, J shed 5 bases, and the junction held 12 bases outside the gene matches. Germline lookup yields CDR1 MGHRA and CDR2 YSYEKL. The CDR3 sequence is 17 residues long.

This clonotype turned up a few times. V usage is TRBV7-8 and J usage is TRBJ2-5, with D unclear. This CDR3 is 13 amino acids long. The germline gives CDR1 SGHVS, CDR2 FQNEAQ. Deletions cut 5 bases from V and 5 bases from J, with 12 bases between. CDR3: CASSRTRLETQYF. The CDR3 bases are TGTGCCAGCAGCCGCACCCGGTTGGAGACCCAGTACTTC.

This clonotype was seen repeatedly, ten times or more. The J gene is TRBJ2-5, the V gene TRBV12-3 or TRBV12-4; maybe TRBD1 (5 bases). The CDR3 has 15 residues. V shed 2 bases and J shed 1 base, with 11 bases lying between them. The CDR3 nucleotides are TGTGCCAGCAGTTTACTCGGCCAGGGCCAAGAGACCCAGTACTTC. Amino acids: CASSLLGQGQETQYF.

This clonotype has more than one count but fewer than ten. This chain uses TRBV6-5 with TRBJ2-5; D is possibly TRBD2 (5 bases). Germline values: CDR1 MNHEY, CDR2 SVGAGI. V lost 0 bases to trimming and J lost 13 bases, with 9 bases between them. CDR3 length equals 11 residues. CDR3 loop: CASSYSTTTYF. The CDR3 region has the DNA TGTGCCAGCAGTTACTCGACTACCACGTACTTC.

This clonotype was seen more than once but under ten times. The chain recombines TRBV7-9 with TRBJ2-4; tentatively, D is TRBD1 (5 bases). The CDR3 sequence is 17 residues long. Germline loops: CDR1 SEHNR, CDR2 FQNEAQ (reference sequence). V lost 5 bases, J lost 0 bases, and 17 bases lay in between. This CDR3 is CASSPQDRPLAKNIQYF. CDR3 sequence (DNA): TGTGCCAGCAGCCCGCAAGACAGACCCTTAGCCAAAAACATTCAGTACTTC. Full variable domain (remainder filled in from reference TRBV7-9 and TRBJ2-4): DTGVSQNPRHKITKRGQNVTFRCDPISEHNRLYWYRQTLGQGPEFLTYFQNEAQLEKSRLLSDRFSAERPKGSFSTLEIQRTEQGDSAMYLCASSPQDRPLAKNIQYFGAGTRLSVL.

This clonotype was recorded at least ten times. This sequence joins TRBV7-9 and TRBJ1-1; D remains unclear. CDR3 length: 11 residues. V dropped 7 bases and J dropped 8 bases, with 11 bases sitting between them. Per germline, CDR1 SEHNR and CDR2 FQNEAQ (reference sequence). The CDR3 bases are TGTGCCAGCATCCAAAATGGGGAAGCTTTCTTT. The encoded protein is CASIQNGEAFF. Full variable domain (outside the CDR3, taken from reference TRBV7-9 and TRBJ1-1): DTGVSQNPRHKITKRGQNVTFRCDPISEHNRLYWYRQTLGQGPEFLTYFQNEAQLEKSRLLSDRFSAERPKGSFSTLEIQRTEQGDSAMYLCASIQNGEAFFGQGTRLTVV.

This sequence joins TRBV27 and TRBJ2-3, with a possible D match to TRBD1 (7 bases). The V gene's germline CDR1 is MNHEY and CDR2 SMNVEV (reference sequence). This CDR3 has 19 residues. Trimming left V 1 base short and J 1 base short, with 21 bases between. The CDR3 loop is CASSLYGRGVYFGTDTQYF. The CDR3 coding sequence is TGTGCCAGCAGTTTATATGGCAGGGGGGTGTATTTTGGCACAGATACGCAGTATTTT.

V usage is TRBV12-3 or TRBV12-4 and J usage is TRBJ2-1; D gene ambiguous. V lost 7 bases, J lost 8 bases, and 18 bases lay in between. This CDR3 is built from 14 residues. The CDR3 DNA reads TGTGCCAGCAATTCAGGAGACCAGCCCTATGAGCAGTTCTTC. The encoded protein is CASNSGDQPYEQFF.

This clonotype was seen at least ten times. Written as DNA, the CDR3 is TGTGCCAGCAGTCTGGACAGGTCTGGAGAAAAACTGTTTTTT. Its translation: CASSLDRSGEKLFF. The gene calls are TRBV6-4 and TRBJ1-4, with TRBD1 matching 7 bases. Germline V gene data show CDR1 as MRHNA and CDR2 as SNTAGT. V dropped 5 bases and J dropped 8; count of bases not matched to a gene: 8. This CDR3 is built from 14 residues.

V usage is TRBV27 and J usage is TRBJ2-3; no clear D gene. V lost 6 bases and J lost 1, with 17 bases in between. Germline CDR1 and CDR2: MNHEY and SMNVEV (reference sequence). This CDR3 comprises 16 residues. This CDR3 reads CASSLVRQMGTDTQYF. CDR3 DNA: TGTGCCAGCAGCCTCGTGAGGCAGATGGGCACAGATACGCAGTATTTT.

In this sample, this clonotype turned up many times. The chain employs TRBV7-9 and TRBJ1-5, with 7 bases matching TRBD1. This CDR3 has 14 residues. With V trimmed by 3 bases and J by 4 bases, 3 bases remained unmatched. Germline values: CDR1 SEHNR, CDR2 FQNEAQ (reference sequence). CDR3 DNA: TGTGCCAGCAGCTTTTCAGGGGGAAATCAGCCCCAGCATTTT. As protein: CASSFSGGNQPQHF.

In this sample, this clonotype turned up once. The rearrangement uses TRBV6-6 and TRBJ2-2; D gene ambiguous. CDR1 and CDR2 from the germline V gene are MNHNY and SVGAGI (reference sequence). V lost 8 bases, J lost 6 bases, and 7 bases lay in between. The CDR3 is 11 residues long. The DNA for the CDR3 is TGTGCCAGCTGGAAGGCCGGGGAGCTGTTTTTT. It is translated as CASWKAGELFF.

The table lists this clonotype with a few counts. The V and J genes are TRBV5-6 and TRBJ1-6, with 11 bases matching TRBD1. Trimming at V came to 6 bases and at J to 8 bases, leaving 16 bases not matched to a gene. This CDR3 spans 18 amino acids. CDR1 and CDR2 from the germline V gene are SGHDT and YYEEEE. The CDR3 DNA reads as TGTGCCAGCACAATCGGACAGGGGGCGCGAAGTCTGGATTCACCCCTCCACTTT. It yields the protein CASTIGQGARSLDSPLHF.

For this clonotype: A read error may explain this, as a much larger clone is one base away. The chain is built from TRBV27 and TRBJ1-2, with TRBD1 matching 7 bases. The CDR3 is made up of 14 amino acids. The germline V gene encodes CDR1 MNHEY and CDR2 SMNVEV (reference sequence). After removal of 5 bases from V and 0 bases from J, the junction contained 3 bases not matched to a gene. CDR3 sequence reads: CASSKGQANYGYTF. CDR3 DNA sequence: TGTGCCAGCAGTAAAGGACAGGCTAACTATGGCTACACCTTC.

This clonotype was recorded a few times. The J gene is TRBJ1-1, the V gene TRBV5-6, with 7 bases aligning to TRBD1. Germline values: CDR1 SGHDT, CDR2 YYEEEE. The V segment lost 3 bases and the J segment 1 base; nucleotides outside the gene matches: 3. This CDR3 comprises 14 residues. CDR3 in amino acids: CASSSGGKNTEAFF. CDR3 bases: TGTGCCAGCAGCTCAGGGGGTAAGAACACTGAAGCTTTCTTT. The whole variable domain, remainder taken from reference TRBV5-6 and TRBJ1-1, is DAGVTQSPTHLIKTRGQQVTLRCSPKSGHDTVSWYQQALGQGPQFIFQYYEEEERQRGNFPDRFSGHQFPNYSSELNVNALLLGDSALYLCASSSGGKNTEAFFGQGTRLTVV.